What follows are 19 T cell receptor beta chains derived from one specimen sequenced in a study of STAT3 mutations in large granular lymphocyte leukemia. Study-level results: In T-cell large granular lymphocyte leukemia, about half of patients showed multiple immunodominant subclonotypes.

The antigens of these receptors remain unknown. Sequenced by immunoSEQ multiplex PCR; TCRdb stores in-frame clones only, minus some. The sample contains over a thousand clones, approximately 49% of which appear only once. The sample consisted of peripheral blood mononuclear cells. The receptors stem from a male patient between 45 and 59 years old with T-cell large granular lymphocyte leukemia. Some clones in this sample may be carry-over from other donors' samples.

The rearrangement joins TRBV29-1 to TRBJ2-1; maybe TRBD2 (5 bases). The CDR3 covers 13 residues. Germline V gene lookup returns CDR1 SQVTM and CDR2 ANQGSEA. Trimming shortened V by 7 bases and J by 3 bases, and 13 bases separated the two germline ends. The CDR3 sequence is CSADSSSYNEQFF. In DNA, the CDR3 is TGCAGCGCCGATTCTAGCAGCTACAATGAGCAGTTCTTC.

This chain uses TRBV5-4 with TRBJ2-7; weak D call: TRBD1 (5 bases). The CDR3 runs 14 residues. The germline V gene encodes CDR1 SGHNT and CDR2 YYREEE (reference sequence). Trimming removed 2 bases at V and 1 base at J, with 10 bases between. CDR3 residues: CASSFGPGSYEQYF. The CDR3 DNA is TGTGCCAGCAGCTTTGGTCCAGGGTCCTACGAGCAGTACTTC.

The chain recombines TRBV6-1 with TRBJ2-7, with D hard to call. Trimming pared 5 bases from V and 10 bases from J, leaving 15 bases between. Per the germline V gene, CDR1 is MNHNS and CDR2 is SASEGT. The CDR3 length is 12 residues. In DNA form, the CDR3 reads TGTGCCAGCAGTAAATCCGCGGAATATCAGTACTTC. Protein: CASSKSAEYQYF.

V and J are TRBV7-9 and TRBJ2-1; D ambiguous. The germline V and J ends were trimmed by 8 bases and 3 bases, with 8 bases remaining between them. Per the germline V gene, CDR1 is SEHNR and CDR2 is FQNEAQ (reference sequence). CDR3 size: 12 residues. The CDR3: CASGTNYNEQFF. Written as DNA, the CDR3 is TGTGCCAGCGGCACCAACTACAATGAGCAGTTCTTC.

The chain combines TRBV5-4 with TRBJ1-2, with 7 bases fitting TRBD1. Germline V lookup: CDR1 SGHNT, CDR2 YYREEE (reference sequence). V gave up 4 bases and J gave up 5 bases; unmatched junction bases: 14. This CDR3 contains 16 residues. DNA for the CDR3: TGTGCCAGCAGCCCTTCGACAGGGCTGCTCACATATGGCTACACCTTC. Protein sequence: CASSPSTGLLTYGYTF. Full variable domain (rest looked up from reference TRBV5-4 and TRBJ1-2): ETGVTQSPTHLIKTRGQQVTLRCSSQSGHNTVSWYQQALGQGPQFIFQYYREEENGRGNFPPRFSGLQFPNYSSELNVNALELDDSALYLCASSPSTGLLTYGYTFGSGTRLTVV.

By sample fraction, this clone is large. This chain links TRBV27 with TRBJ2-3, with D unresolved. CDR3 size: 13 residues. Looked up from germline, CDR1 is MNHEY and CDR2 is SMNVEV (reference sequence). V gave up 5 bases and J gave up 5 bases, with 11 bases separating them. CDR3 DNA sequence: TGTGCCAGCAGTGCCACCTTGGAAGATACGCAGTATTTT. It translates to CASSATLEDTQYF.

The chain joins TRBV30 to TRBJ2-5; D uncertain. Between the trimmed V and J ends, which lost 1 base and 2 bases, there was a span of 8 bases. CDR1 is GTSNPN, CDR2 SVGIG, per germline (reference sequence). The CDR3 consists of 13 residues. DNA for the CDR3: TGTGCCTGGAGTGCGGAGATGCAAGAGACCCAGTACTTC. Protein product: CAWSAEMQETQYF. Full variable domain (remainder filled in from reference TRBV30 and TRBJ2-5): SQTIHQWPATLVQPVGSPLSLECTVEGTSNPNLYWYRQAAGRGLQLLFYSVGIGQISSEVPQNLSASRPQDRQFILSSKKLLLSDSGFYLCAWSAEMQETQYFGPGTRLLVL.

The CDR3 reads CAEAGGDRETQYF. The CDR3 DNA reads TGTGCAGAGGCAGGGGGGGATCGGGAGACCCAGTACTTC. The chain joins TRBV30 to TRBJ2-5; D assignment may be TRBD1 or TRBD2 (7 bases each). This CDR3 is built from 13 residues. CDR1 is GTSNPN and CDR2 is SVGIG in the germline V gene (reference sequence).

This clone counts as medium-sized (0.01 to 0.1%). The DNA of the CDR3 is TGTGCCAGCAGCCCGTCGGCTTGGGCTGAAGCTTTCTTT. Translating it yields CASSPSAWAEAFF. The chain carries TRBV27 and TRBJ1-1; D uncertain. The CDR3 runs to 13 residues. V lost 6 bases to trimming and J lost 6 bases, with 14 bases between them. Germline V gene lookup returns CDR1 MNHEY and CDR2 SMNVEV (reference sequence).

This sequence joins TRBV7-9 and TRBJ1-5; D gene unclear. The germline V gene has CDR1 SEHNR and CDR2 FQNEAQ (reference sequence). This CDR3 has 15 amino acids. Trimming took 5 bases from V and 2 from J, leaving 13 bases between them. The CDR3 DNA sequence: TGTGCCAGCAGCAACCCGACGGGTGGCAATCAGCCCCAGCATTTT. Protein product: CASSNPTGGNQPQHF.

This chain links TRBV18 with TRBJ1-2; maybe TRBD1 (5 bases). Trimming cost V 2 bases and J 4 bases, with 20 bases left between them. Germline CDR1 KGHSH, CDR2 LQKENI. This CDR3 is 17 amino acids long. The CDR3 nucleotides are TGTGCCAGCTCACCAGGCCAAGCAGGGATTTTTACCTATGGCTACACCTTC. This codes for CASSPGQAGIFTYGYTF.

This clone occurred a few times. V and J are TRBV29-1 and TRBJ1-2; maybe TRBD1 (5 bases). Germline V lookup: CDR1 SQVTM, CDR2 ANQGSEA. The CDR3 length is 15 residues. The V end lost 4 bases, the J end lost 1 base, and 16 bases lay between the germline ends. Here the CDR3 DNA reads TGCAGCGTTGCTGGGGGGAGTGACGTTAACTATGGCTACACCTTC. Residues: CSVAGGSDVNYGYTF. The full variable domain, with the rest looked up from reference TRBV29-1 and TRBJ1-2, is SAVISQKPSRDICQRGTSLTIQCQVDSQVTMMFWYRQQPGQSLTLIATANQGSEATYESGFVIDKFPISRPNLTFSTLTVSNMSPEDSSIYLCSVAGGSDVNYGYTFGSGTRLTVV.

This clone was seen only a few times. The chain joins TRBV18 to TRBJ2-7, with 7 nucleotides matching TRBD2. Trimming at V came to 8 bases and at J to 3 bases, leaving 13 bases not matched to a gene. The CDR3 is 15 residues long. Per germline, CDR1 KGHSH and CDR2 LQKENI. CDR3 DNA sequence: TGTGCCAGCCCGGGGGAAGCGGGGCAGCTCTACGAGCAGTACTTC. This translates into CASPGEAGQLYEQYF.

This clone is categorized as large. The gene calls are TRBV27 and TRBJ1-2, with unresolved D. The CDR3 spans 13 residues. Germline V lookup: CDR1 MNHEY, CDR2 SMNVEV (reference sequence). Deletions cut 3 bases from V and 3 bases from J, with 8 bases between. Here the CDR3 DNA reads TGTGCCAGCAGTTTTTGGGCGGACTATGGCTACACCTTC. It yields the protein CASSFWADYGYTF.

The rearrangement uses TRBV18 and TRBJ2-1, with 10 nucleotides matching TRBD2. The CDR3 contains 16 residues. The germline V gene encodes CDR1 KGHSH and CDR2 LQKENI. The junction had 4 bases not matched to a gene; V was cut back by 2 bases and J by 3 bases. The CDR3 sequence is CASSPVLAGIYNEQFF. CDR3 DNA sequence: TGTGCCAGCTCACCAGTACTAGCGGGAATCTACAATGAGCAGTTCTTC.

The V gene is TRBV6-5, the J gene TRBJ1-1, with D uncertain. Trimming left V 2 bases short and J 1 base short, with 8 bases between. Germline V gene lookup returns CDR1 MNHEY and CDR2 SVGAGI. CDR3 size: 14 residues. The CDR3 is CASSYARTNTEAFF. The CDR3, as DNA: TGTGCCAGCAGTTACGCCAGAACGAACACTGAAGCTTTCTTT.

The chain recombines TRBV18 with TRBJ2-7, with 11 nucleotides matching TRBD1. V lost 8 bases to trimming and J lost 1 base; unmatched junction nucleotides: 4. CDR1 KGHSH and CDR2 LQKENI come from the germline V gene. This CDR3 spans 14 amino acids. The CDR3 loop reads CASTRDRGSYEQYF. The CDR3 nucleotides are TGTGCCAGCACGCGGGACAGGGGGTCCTACGAGCAGTACTTC.

V gene TRBV29-1 combines with J gene TRBJ2-1; perhaps TRBD2 as D (6 bases). In germline, CDR1 is SQVTM, CDR2 ANQGSEA. CDR3 length: 14 residues. Trimming cost V 1 base and J 4 bases, with 11 bases left between them. CDR3 DNA: TGCAGCGTTGAAGTACTAGCTAGTTACAATGAGCAGTTCTTC. Translated: CSVEVLASYNEQFF.

This clone was detected only a few times. The V and J genes are TRBV6-1 and TRBJ2-1; the D is unclear. Per germline, CDR1 MNHNS and CDR2 SASEGT. The CDR3 is 12 amino acids. V dropped 6 bases and J dropped 5 bases, with 8 bases sitting between them. CDR3 sequence (DNA): TGTGCCAGCAGCCCTCGGAACAATGAGCAGTTCTTC. It specifies CASSPRNNEQFF.